This record looks at one T cell receptor beta chain sequence and its context. Its matching antigen is unknown. This sample is drawn from a study of OX40 agonist ivuxolimab in advanced cancers. Background on the study: Ivuxolimab, an agonistic anti-OX40 (CD134) antibody, was given to patients. At doses from 0.01 to 10 mg/kg, patients were given intravenous ivuxolimab every 2 weeks. Participants could have had prior anti-PD-1, anti-PD-L1 or anti-CTLA-4 therapy, and more than 35% had some. Study-level findings and limits: With doses of 0.1 to 3.0 mg/kg, CD4+ and CD8+ blood T cells had undergone clonal expansion by week 6.

Produced via immunoSEQ multiplex PCR; TCRdb's table is partial and in-frame only. Among tens of thousands of clones, 75% to 90% were seen once, and the ten largest hold approximately 11%. CDR1 is SNHLY and CDR2 is FYNNEI in the germline V gene. The CDR3 spans 13 residues. V lost 2 bases to trimming and J lost 5 bases; unmatched junction nucleotides: 3. The material was CD4+ or CD8+ T cells sorted from blood, obtained in a trial of the OX40 agonist ivuxolimab. This chain joins TRBV2 and TRBJ2-7; TRBD2 matches at 7 bases. This sequence was found in an adult with an advanced solid tumor such as melanoma, head and neck, liver or kidney cancer. The CDR3 sequence: CASSEFGRNEQYF. CDR3 DNA: TGTGCCAGCAGTGAATTCGGGAGGAACGAGCAGTACTTC. The full variable domain, in which reference TRBV2 and TRBJ2-7 provide the parts outside the CDR3, is EPEVTQTPSHQVTQMGQEVILRCVPISNHLYFYWYRQILGQKVEFLVSFYNNEISEKSEIFDDQFSVERPDGSNFTLKIRSTKLEDSAMYFCASSEFGRNEQYFGPGTRLTVT.